A single sample is the source of the 16 T cell receptor beta chains below, sequenced in a study of T cells in Graves' hyperthyroidism and ophthalmopathy (dated by TCRdb to about 2019). Library prep was done by multiplex PCR. For sequencing, an Illumina HiSeq 2000 was employed. Amplification of TCR beta CDR3 regions was carried out from RNA transcripts. A first-round RT-PCR of the TCR CDR3 used the HTBI primer set with the Qiagen OneStep RT-PCR kit. The public sequencing data were trimmed at Q25 with fastp and processed into clonotypes with MiXCR by TCRdb, which kept only in-frame beta chains. CDR3 protein sequences are deduplicated, and each keeps its most common genes and DNA. Counted in this sample were about 610,000 distinct CDR3 sequences; more than 45% of them appeared once. More than 7% of the sample comes from the top ten. The sample consisted of peripheral blood or thyroid tissue (not recorded which). All receptors derive from a woman younger than 30 with Graves' hyperthyroidism.

In its sample, this clonotype was seen many times. Given a much more abundant clone one base away, this may be a read error. CDR3 nucleotide sequence: TGTGCCAGCAGTCCAAACAGGGAAGAGACCCAGTACTTC. Its translation: CASSPNREETQYF. The rearrangement uses TRBV12-3 or TRBV12-4 and TRBJ2-5; perhaps TRBD1 as D (6 bases). Trimming removed 5 bases from V and 3 bases from J, with 10 bases in between. The CDR3 totals 13 residues.

The sample holds many counts of this clonotype. The genes are TRBV29-1 and TRBJ2-3; 7 bases align to TRBD2. The J segment lost 0 bases and the V segment lost 4 bases, leaving 4 bases of the junction unmatched. CDR3 length: 14 residues. The V gene's germline CDR1 is SQVTM and CDR2 ANQGSEA. CDR3 nucleotide sequence: TGCAGCGTTGGGAATAGCGGGAGCACAGATACGCAGTATTTT. Protein: CSVGNSGSTDTQYF.

The chain links TRBV30 to TRBJ1-4; D is unresolved. Germline CDR1 GTSNPN, CDR2 SVGIG (reference sequence). This CDR3 comprises 14 residues. Trimming left V 3 bases short and J 8 bases short, with 16 bases between. This CDR3 reads CAWSEAGEREKLFF. Here the CDR3 DNA reads TGTGCCTGGAGCGAAGCCGGGGAGAGAGAAAAACTGTTTTTT.

This clonotype was seen ten or more times. V is TRBV2 and J is TRBJ2-7; TRBD2 agrees at 7 bases. The CDR3 totals 14 residues. V was clipped by 1 base and J by 2 bases; unmatched bases: 2. In germline, CDR1 is SNHLY, CDR2 FYNNEI. The CDR3 spells CASSEGGSAYEQYF. The CDR3 bases are TGTGCCAGCAGTGAAGGCGGGAGCGCCTACGAGCAGTACTTC.

This clonotype was detected ten times or more. CDR3 in amino acids: CSVGQGGEKLFF. The DNA of the CDR3 is TGCAGCGTTGGCCAGGGTGGAGAAAAACTGTTTTTT. The chain recombines TRBV29-1 with TRBJ1-4; D is perhaps TRBD1 (5 bases). CDR1 SQVTM and CDR2 ANQGSEA come from the germline V gene. Trimming cost V 4 bases and J 8 bases, with 11 bases left between them. The CDR3 sequence is 12 residues long.

This clonotype was counted once. This is likely a read error, given that the CDR3 carries no conserved phenylalanine or tryptophan at its end. No DNA is shown, since the ends of the CDR3 on it are uncertain; the CDR3 is the one TCRdb lists. V gene TRBV2 combines with J gene TRBJ2-2; the listed D gene, TRBD1, was not tested against the DNA. CDR1 is SNHLY, CDR2 FYNNEI, per germline. The CDR3 length equals 16 residues, ends included. CDR3 region: CASSEAMGRVTGELVL.

This clonotype was seen at least ten times. The chain recombines TRBV5-1 with TRBJ1-1, with 7 bases matching TRBD1. Germline loops: CDR1 SGHRS, CDR2 YFSETQ. This CDR3 is 14 amino acids long. The V segment lost 4 bases and the J segment 4 bases; nucleotides outside the gene matches: 7. This chain's CDR3 is CASSINRGGTEAFF. The CDR3 region has the DNA TGCGCCAGCAGCATAAACAGGGGAGGCACTGAAGCTTTCTTT.

At least ten counts were recorded for this clonotype. J is TRBJ2-5 and V is TRBV20-1, with TRBD2 as a possible D gene (6 bases). V was pared by 2 bases and J by 4 bases, with 17 bases between. Germline lookup yields CDR1 DFQATT and CDR2 SNEGSKA (reference sequence). The CDR3 is 15 residues long. In DNA, the CDR3 is TGCAGTGCTAGACAGGGAGGACTTCGATTAGAGACCCAGTACTTC. Its protein is CSARQGGLRLETQYF.

The chain uses TRBV29-1 and TRBJ1-5; 8 bases line up with TRBD1. V was pared by 4 bases and J by 4 bases, with 6 bases of the junction left unmatched. This CDR3 contains 14 residues. Per germline, CDR1 SQVTM and CDR2 ANQGSEA. CDR3 amino acids: CSVVGTGPNQPQHF. CDR3 DNA sequence: TGCAGCGTTGTTGGGACAGGTCCGAATCAGCCCCAGCATTTT.

The V gene is TRBV3-1, the J gene TRBJ1-3, with D unclear. Between the trimmed V and J ends, which lost 2 bases and 3 bases, there was a span of 8 bases. The germline CDR1 and CDR2 sequences are LGHDT and YNNKEL (reference sequence). This CDR3 contains 14 residues. This CDR3 is CASSQPHGGNTIYF. The CDR3 bases are TGTGCCAGCAGCCAACCCCACGGTGGAAACACCATATATTTT. Together with reference TRBV3-1 and TRBJ1-3, the CDR3 gives the full variable domain: DTAVSQTPKYLVTQMGNDKSIKCEQNLGHDTMYWYKQDSKKFLKIMFSYNNKELIINETVPNRFSPKSPDKAHLNLHINSLELGDSAVYFCASSQPHGGNTIYFGEGSWLTVV.

The CDR3 is CASSPRTGNTGEQETQYF. CDR3 bases: TGTGCCAGCAGCCCCCGGACAGGGAACACCGGGGAGCAAGAGACCCAGTACTTC. The J gene is TRBJ2-5, the V gene TRBV7-2; 8 bases map to TRBD1. Trimming removed 5 bases from V and 2 bases from J; junction bases left unmatched: 16. The length of the CDR3 is 18 residues. Germline assignment: CDR1 SGHTA and CDR2 FQGNSA.

Points on this clonotype: It may be a read error: a sequence one base away is much more abundant. CDR3 protein: CASSPRLGAGSYEQYF. In DNA, the CDR3 is TGTGCCAGCAGCCCTAGACTCGGAGCGGGATCCTACGAGCAGTACTTC. V usage is TRBV7-2 and J usage is TRBJ2-7, with 7 bases identical to TRBD2. V was pared by 5 bases and J by 1 base, with 11 bases of the junction left unmatched. This CDR3 is 16 amino acids long. CDR1 is SGHTA, CDR2 FQGNSA, per germline. The whole variable domain, filled in from reference TRBV7-2 and TRBJ2-7, reads GAGVSQSPSNKVTEKGKDVELRCDPISGHTALYWYRQSLGQGLEFLIYFQGNSAPDKSGLPSDRFSAERTGGSVSTLTIQRTQQEDSAVYLCASSPRLGAGSYEQYFGPGTRLTVT.

The chain carries TRBV10-3 and TRBJ1-2; 8 nucleotides agree with TRBD1. CDR1 ENHRY and CDR2 SYGVKD come from the germline V gene. V lost 6 bases to trimming and J lost 4 bases; unmatched junction nucleotides: 10. This CDR3 is built from 15 residues. This CDR3 reads CAISRQGQGTYGYTF. DNA of the CDR3: TGTGCCATCAGCCGACAGGGGCAGGGGACCTATGGCTACACCTTC.

The gene calls are TRBV7-6 and TRBJ2-7; D may be TRBD1 (6 bases). Germline V gene lookup returns CDR1 SGHVS and CDR2 FNYEAQ. The CDR3 consists of 13 residues. V lost 5 bases and J lost 0, with 8 bases in between. CDR3 in amino acids: CASSRGNSYEQYF. DNA of the CDR3: TGTGCCAGCAGCAGGGGGAACTCCTACGAGCAGTACTTC.

J is TRBJ1-3 and V is TRBV2, with D possibly TRBD1 on 5 matching bases. Germline CDR1 reads SNHLY; CDR2 reads FYNNEI. The CDR3 runs to 15 residues. The V end lost 3 bases, the J end lost 8 bases, and 17 bases lay between the germline ends. Here the CDR3 DNA reads TGTGCCAGCAGTGAGACGCCAGGGACGCTCCACACCATATATTTT. This encodes CASSETPGTLHTIYF.

This clonotype turned up a few times. J is TRBJ1-2 and V is TRBV25-1; D might be TRBD1 (5 bases). Germline loops: CDR1 MGHDK, CDR2 SYGVNS. The CDR3 has 11 amino acids. V was cut by 9 bases and J by 5 bases, with 10 bases left in between. CDR3 nucleotide sequence: TGTGCCAGTCAGAGGGGTTATGGCTACACCTTC. Protein sequence: CASQRGYGYTF.